This T cell receptor beta chain is drawn from a study of blood T cell repertoires in COVID-19. In the study overall: Spain, Italy and the United States supplied samples that represented acute and convalescent COVID-19. In each case, the material was cDNA or gDNA derived from T cells, B-cell-depleted T cells, or PBMCs.

Original handling: Reference gene primers were amplified, and this amplification served to estimate nucleated cell counts. TCRdb's table, derived via immunoSEQ multiplex PCR, lists solely in-frame clones and lacks some. V, J and clone size are taken as reported in that table, and D and trimming were inferred from the DNA itself. The sample holds around 330,000 clones; roughly 90% are singletons and the top ten take 5.2%. The CDR3 spans 15 residues. Germline assignment: CDR1 SGHTA and CDR2 FQGTGA. The V and J ends lost 6 bases and 3 bases, in that order; junction bases with no gene match: 7. V and J are TRBV7-3 and TRBJ2-1; 8 positions match TRBD2. The TCR originated in a man aged 55 to 70 who had recovered from COVID-19. The sequencing input was PBMCs or T cells enriched from blood (not recorded which). CDR3 amino acids: CASSSLAGNYNEQFF. The CDR3, as DNA: TGTGCCAGCAGTAGTCTAGCGGGTAACTACAATGAGCAGTTCTTC.